The source of this T cell receptor (beta chain) is a study of T cell responses to AZD1222 COVID-19 vaccine. In germline, CDR1 is LGHDT, CDR2 YNNKEL (reference sequence). The CDR3 loop spans 13 amino acids. With 6 bases removed from V and 4 bases from J, the gap between germline ends came to 13 bases. Produced via immunoSEQ multiplex PCR; TCRdb's table is partial and in-frame only. In the table there are tens of thousands of clones, around nine tenths of which are singletons. This clone was recorded only once. The V gene is TRBV3-1 (or the pseudogene TRBV3-2), the J gene TRBJ2-7; D unclear. The starting material was peripheral blood, obtained on day 0 of AZD1222 vaccination. The TCR originated in an adult in good health. Written as DNA, the CDR3 is TGTGCCAGCAGGCCGGGCCTCCCGTACGAGCAGTACTTC. This sequence encodes CASRPGLPYEQYF.